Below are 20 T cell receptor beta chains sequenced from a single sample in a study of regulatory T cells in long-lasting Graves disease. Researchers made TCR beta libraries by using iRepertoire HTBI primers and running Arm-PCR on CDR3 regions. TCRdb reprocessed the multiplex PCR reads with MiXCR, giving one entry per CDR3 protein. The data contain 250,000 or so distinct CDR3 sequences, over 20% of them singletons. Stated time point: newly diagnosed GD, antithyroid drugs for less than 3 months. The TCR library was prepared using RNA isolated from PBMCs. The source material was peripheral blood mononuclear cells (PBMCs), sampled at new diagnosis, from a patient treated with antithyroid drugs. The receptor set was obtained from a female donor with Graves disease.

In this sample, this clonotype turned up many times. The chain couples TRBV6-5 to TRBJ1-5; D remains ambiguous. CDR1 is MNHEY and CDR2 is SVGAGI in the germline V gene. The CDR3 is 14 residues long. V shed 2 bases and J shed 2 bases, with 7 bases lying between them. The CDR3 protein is CASSYRAGNQPQHF. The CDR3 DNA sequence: TGTGCCAGCAGTTACAGGGCGGGCAATCAGCCCCAGCATTTT.

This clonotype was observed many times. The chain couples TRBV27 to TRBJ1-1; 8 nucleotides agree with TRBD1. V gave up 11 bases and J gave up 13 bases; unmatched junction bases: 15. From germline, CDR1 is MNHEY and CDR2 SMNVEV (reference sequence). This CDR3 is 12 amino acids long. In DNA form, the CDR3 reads TGTGCCGTCCATTCAGGGGGCAGGGGAGATTTCTTT. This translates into CAVHSGGRGDFF.

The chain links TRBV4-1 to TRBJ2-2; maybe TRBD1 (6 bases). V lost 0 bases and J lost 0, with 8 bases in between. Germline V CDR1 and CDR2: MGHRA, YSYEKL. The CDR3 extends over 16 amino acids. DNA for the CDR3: TGCGCCAGCAGCCAAGAAACAGGGACGAACACCGGGGAGCTGTTTTTT. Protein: CASSQETGTNTGELFF.

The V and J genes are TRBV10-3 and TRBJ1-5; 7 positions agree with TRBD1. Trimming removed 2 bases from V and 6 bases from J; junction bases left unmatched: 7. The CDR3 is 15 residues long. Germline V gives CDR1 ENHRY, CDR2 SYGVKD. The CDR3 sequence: CAISERQGNGQPQHF. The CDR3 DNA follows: TGTGCCATCAGTGAGCGACAGGGTAACGGTCAGCCCCAGCATTTT.

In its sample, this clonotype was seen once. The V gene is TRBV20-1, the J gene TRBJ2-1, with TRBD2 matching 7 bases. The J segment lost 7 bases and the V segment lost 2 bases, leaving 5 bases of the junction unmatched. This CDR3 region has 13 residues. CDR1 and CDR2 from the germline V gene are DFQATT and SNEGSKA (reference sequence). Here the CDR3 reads CSARWGGVNEQFF. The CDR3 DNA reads TGCAGTGCTAGATGGGGGGGGGTAAATGAGCAGTTCTTC.

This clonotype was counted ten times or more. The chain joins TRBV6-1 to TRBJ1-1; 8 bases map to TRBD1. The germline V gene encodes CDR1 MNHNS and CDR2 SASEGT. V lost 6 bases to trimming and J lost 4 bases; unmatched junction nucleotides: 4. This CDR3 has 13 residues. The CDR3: CASSKTGVTEAFF. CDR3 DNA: TGTGCCAGCAGCAAGACAGGGGTCACTGAAGCTTTCTTT.

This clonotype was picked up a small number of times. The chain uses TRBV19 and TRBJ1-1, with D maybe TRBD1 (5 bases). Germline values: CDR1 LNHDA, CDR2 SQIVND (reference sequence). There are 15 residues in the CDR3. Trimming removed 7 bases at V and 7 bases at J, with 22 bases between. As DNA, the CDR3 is TGTGCCAGTACCAACGGTTGGGGGACGGTGGTTGAAGCTTTCTTT. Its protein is CASTNGWGTVVEAFF.

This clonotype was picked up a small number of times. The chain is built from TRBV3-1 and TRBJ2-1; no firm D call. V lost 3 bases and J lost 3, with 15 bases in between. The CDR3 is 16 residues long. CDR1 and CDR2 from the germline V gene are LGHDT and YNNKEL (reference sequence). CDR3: CASSHSRRLLYNEQFF. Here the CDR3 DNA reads TGTGCCAGCAGCCATTCCCGGCGGCTACTCTACAATGAGCAGTTCTTC.

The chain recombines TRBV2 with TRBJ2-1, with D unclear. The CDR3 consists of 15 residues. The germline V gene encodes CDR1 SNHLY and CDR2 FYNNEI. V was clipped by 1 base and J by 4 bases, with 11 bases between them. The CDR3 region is CASSEVDARYNEQFF. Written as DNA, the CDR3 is TGTGCCAGCAGTGAAGTCGATGCACGGTACAATGAGCAGTTCTTC.

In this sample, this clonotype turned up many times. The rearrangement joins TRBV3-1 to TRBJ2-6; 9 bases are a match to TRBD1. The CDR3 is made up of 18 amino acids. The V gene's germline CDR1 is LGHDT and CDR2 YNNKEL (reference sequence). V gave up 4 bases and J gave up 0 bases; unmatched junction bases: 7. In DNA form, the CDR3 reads TGTGCCAGCAGCCGTGGACAGGGGAGGTTCTCTGGGGCCAACGTCCTGACTTTC. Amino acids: CASSRGQGRFSGANVLTF. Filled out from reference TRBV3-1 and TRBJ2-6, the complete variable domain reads DTAVSQTPKYLVTQMGNDKSIKCEQNLGHDTMYWYKQDSKKFLKIMFSYNNKELIINETVPNRFSPKSPDKAHLNLHINSLELGDSAVYFCASSRGQGRFSGANVLTFGAGSRLTVL.

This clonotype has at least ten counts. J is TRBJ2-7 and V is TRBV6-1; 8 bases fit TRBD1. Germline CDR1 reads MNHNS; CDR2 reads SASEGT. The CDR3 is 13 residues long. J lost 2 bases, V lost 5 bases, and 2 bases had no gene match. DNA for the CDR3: TGTGCCAGCAGTAGGACAGGGCCCTACGAGCAGTACTTC. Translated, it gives CASSRTGPYEQYF.

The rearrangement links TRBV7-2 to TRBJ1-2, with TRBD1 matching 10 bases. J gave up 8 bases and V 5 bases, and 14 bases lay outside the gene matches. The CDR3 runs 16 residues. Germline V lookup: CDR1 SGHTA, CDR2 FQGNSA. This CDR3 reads CASSLIPGTGDVGYTF. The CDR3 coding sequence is TGTGCCAGCAGCCTCATACCTGGGACAGGGGACGTGGGCTACACCTTC.

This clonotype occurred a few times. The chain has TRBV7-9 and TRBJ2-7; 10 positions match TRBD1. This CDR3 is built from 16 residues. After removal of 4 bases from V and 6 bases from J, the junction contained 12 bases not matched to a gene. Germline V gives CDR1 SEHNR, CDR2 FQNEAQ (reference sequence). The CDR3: CASSSPGQGYTREQYF. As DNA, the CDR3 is TGTGCCAGCAGCTCGCCGGGACAGGGGTATACCCGCGAGCAGTACTTC.

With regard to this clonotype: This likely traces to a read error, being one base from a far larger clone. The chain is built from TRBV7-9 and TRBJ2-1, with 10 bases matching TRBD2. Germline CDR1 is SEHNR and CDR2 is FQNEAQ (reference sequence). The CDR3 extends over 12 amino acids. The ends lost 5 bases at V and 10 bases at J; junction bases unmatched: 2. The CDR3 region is CASSAGLAEQFF. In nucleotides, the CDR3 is TGTGCCAGCAGCGCGGGACTAGCGGAGCAGTTCTTC.

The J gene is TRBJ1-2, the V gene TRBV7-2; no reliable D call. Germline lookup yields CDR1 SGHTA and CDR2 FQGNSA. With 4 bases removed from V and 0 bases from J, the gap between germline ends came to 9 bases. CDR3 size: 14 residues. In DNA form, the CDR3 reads TGTGCCAGCAGCTCATCGACGGCTAACTATGGCTACACCTTC. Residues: CASSSSTANYGYTF.

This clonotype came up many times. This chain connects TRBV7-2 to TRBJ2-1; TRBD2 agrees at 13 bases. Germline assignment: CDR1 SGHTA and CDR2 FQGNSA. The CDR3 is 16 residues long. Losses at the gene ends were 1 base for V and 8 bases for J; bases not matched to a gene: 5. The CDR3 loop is CASSLGTSGRLDEQFF. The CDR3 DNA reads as TGTGCCAGCAGCTTAGGGACTAGCGGGAGATTAGATGAGCAGTTCTTC.

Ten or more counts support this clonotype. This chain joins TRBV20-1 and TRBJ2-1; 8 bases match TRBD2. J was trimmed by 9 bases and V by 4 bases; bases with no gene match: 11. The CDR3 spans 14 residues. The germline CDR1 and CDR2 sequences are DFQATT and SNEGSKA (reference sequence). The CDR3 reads CSAIKREYLIEQFF. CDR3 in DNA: TGCAGTGCTATAAAGCGGGAGTATCTCATTGAGCAGTTCTTC.

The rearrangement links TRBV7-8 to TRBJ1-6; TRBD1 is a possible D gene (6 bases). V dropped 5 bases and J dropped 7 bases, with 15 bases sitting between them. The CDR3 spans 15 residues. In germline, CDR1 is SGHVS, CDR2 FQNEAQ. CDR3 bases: TGTGCCAGCAGCCATAGGACAGCAGCAAATTCACCCCTCCACTTT. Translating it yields CASSHRTAANSPLHF.

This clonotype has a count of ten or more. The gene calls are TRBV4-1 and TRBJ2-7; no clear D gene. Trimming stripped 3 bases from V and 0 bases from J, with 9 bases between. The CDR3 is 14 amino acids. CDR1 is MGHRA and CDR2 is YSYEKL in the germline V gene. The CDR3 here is CASSHDPSSYEQYF. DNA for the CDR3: TGCGCCAGCAGCCACGACCCGAGCTCCTACGAGCAGTACTTC.

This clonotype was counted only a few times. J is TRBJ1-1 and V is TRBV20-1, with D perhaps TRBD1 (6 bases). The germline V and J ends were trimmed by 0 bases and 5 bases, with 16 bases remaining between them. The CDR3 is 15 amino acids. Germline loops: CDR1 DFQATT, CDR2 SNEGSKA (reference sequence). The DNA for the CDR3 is TGCAGTGCTAGAGATAGGGGGACATTAGGGACTGAAGCTTTCTTT. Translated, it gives CSARDRGTLGTEAFF.